These T cell receptor beta chains were read from a single sample in a study of beta chain features in type 1 diabetes. Libraries were prepared by immunoSEQ multiplex PCR; TCRdb keeps only in-frame clonotypes and omits some of them. There are 350,000 to 450,000 clones in the sample; approximately 14% occur only once, and approximately 0.035% lies in the top ten. The sample comprised naive CD4+ T cells from blood. These receptors were collected from a man in his thirties or forties in good health. CDR3s include the opening cysteine and the closing phenylalanine or tryptophan. D genes are given only for firm matches. A row's size may be missing; if present it is once, few, many or a size class.

J gene: TRBJ1-3
D gene: -
V gene: TRBV15
clone size: once
CDR3 DNA: TGTGCCACCAGCAGACAGGGCTCTGGAAACACCATATATTTT
CDR3 protein: CATSRQGSGNTIYF

J gene: TRBJ2-1
D gene: -
V gene: TRBV7-2
clone size: -
CDR3 DNA: TGTGCCAGCAGCTTAGGTAATCGGCGGGAGTTCTTC
CDR3 protein: CASSLGNRREFF

J gene: TRBJ2-6
D gene: -
V gene: TRBV9
clone size: -
CDR3 DNA: TGTGCCAGCAGCGTCCCAGGATCTGGGGCCAACGTCCTGACTTTC
CDR3 protein: CASSVPGSGANVLTF

J gene: TRBJ1-1
D gene: -
V gene: TRBV7-6
clone size: -
CDR3 DNA: TGTGCCAGCAGCTCGGGGGTGGGAGCGAACACTGAAGCTTTCTTT
CDR3 protein: CASSSGVGANTEAFF

J gene: TRBJ2-5
D gene: -
V gene: TRBV4-1
clone size: -
CDR3 DNA: TGCGCCAGCAGCCAATCGGGTTTCGGGGTTAGAGAGACCCAGTACTTC
CDR3 protein: CASSQSGFGVRETQYF

J gene: TRBJ1-2
D gene: TRBD1
V gene: TRBV9
clone size: few
CDR3 DNA: TGTGCCAGCAGCTTGACAGGGGATCCGTATGGCTACACCTTC
CDR3 protein: CASSLTGDPYGYTF

J gene: TRBJ2-2
D gene: TRBD1
V gene: TRBV27
clone size: few
CDR3 DNA: TGTGCCAGCAGTATGGGACAGGGGGCTTTCGGGGAGCTGTTTTTT
CDR3 protein: CASSMGQGAFGELFF

J gene: TRBJ1-5
D gene: -
V gene: TRBV18
clone size: -
CDR3 DNA: TGTGCCAGCTCACCACGGACGGAGAGCGGGCCCCAGCATTTT
CDR3 protein: CASSPRTESGPQHF

J gene: TRBJ2-7
D gene: -
V gene: TRBV29-1
clone size: few
CDR3 DNA: TGCGGGGTCCGGGACGGCACCTACGAGCAGTACTTC
CDR3 protein: CGVRDGTYEQYF

J gene: TRBJ2-5
D gene: TRBD1
V gene: TRBV9
clone size: -
CDR3 DNA: TGTGCCAGCAGCGTGGGCAGGGGGCTAGAGACCCAGTACTTC
CDR3 protein: CASSVGRGLETQYF

J gene: TRBJ1-5
D gene: -
V gene: TRBV7-8
clone size: few
CDR3 DNA: TGTGCCAGCAGCTTATTGGCGGGACAAACCAATCAGCCCCAGCATTTT
CDR3 protein: CASSLLAGQTNQPQHF

J gene: TRBJ2-4
D gene: TRBD2
V gene: TRBV18
clone size: few
CDR3 DNA: TGTGCCAGCTCACTCCTTAGCGGGGGCGAAAACATTCAGTACTTC
CDR3 protein: CASSLLSGGENIQYF

J gene: TRBJ2-5
D gene: TRBD1
V gene: TRBV5-1
clone size: -
CDR3 DNA: TGCGCCAGCAGCGGGCGGACAGGGTTGGAGACCCAGTACTTC
CDR3 protein: CASSGRTGLETQYF

J gene: TRBJ2-5
D gene: -
V gene: TRBV6-5
clone size: -
CDR3 DNA: TGTGCCAGCAGTCGGGACAACCAGTGGACCCAGTACTTC
CDR3 protein: CASSRDNQWTQYF

J gene: TRBJ2-3
D gene: -
V gene: TRBV5-4
clone size: -
CDR3 DNA: TGTGCCAGCAGCCAGGGACCCGACACAGATACGCAGTATTTT
CDR3 protein: CASSQGPDTDTQYF

J gene: TRBJ1-3
D gene: -
V gene: TRBV15
clone size: -
CDR3 DNA: TGTGCCACCAGCAGAGACATCCTCTCTGGAAACACCATATATTTT
CDR3 protein: CATSRDILSGNTIYF

J gene: TRBJ1-2
D gene: -
V gene: TRBV30
clone size: once
CDR3 DNA: TGTGCCTGGACGGCCGGGGATAACTATGGCTACACCTTC
CDR3 protein: CAWTAGDNYGYTF

J gene: TRBJ1-1
D gene: -
V gene: TRBV18
clone size: few
CDR3 DNA: TGTGCCAGCTCACCCGCAGGGCTGGGAACTGAAGCTTTCTTT
CDR3 protein: CASSPAGLGTEAFF

J gene: TRBJ2-3
D gene: TRBD2
V gene: TRBV18
clone size: few
CDR3 DNA: TGTGCCACCATACTAGCGGATGGTCAAGGTACGCAGTATTTT
CDR3 protein: CATILADGQGTQYF

J gene: TRBJ1-6
D gene: -
V gene: TRBV10-3
clone size: -
CDR3 DNA: TGTGCCATCAGTGAACAGGGCAGGAGTTCCTATAATTCACCCCTCCACTTT
CDR3 protein: CAISEQGRSSYNSPLHF

J gene: TRBJ2-5
D gene: -
V gene: TRBV29-1
clone size: -
CDR3 DNA: TGCAGCGTAGTAACAGACCCCCAAGAGACCCAGTACTTC
CDR3 protein: CSVVTDPQETQYF

J gene: TRBJ2-1
D gene: -
V gene: TRBV29-1
clone size: few
CDR3 DNA: TGCAGCGTGCGAGACAGAGGGGAACACAATGAGCAGTTCTTC
CDR3 protein: CSVRDRGEHNEQFF

J gene: TRBJ1-2
D gene: -
V gene: TRBV9
clone size: -
CDR3 DNA: TGTGCCAGCAGCGGGGGACTTACTACAGGTGGCTACACCTTC
CDR3 protein: CASSGGLTTGGYTF

J gene: TRBJ2-1
D gene: TRBD2
V gene: TRBV29-1
clone size: few
CDR3 DNA: TGCAGCGGCGGGACTAGCTTCGGTGAGCAGTTCTTC
CDR3 protein: CSGGTSFGEQFF

J gene: TRBJ2-5
D gene: -
V gene: TRBV6-5
clone size: few
CDR3 DNA: TGTGCCAGCAGTTACGCCTACCTGGAGACCCAGTACTTC
CDR3 protein: CASSYAYLETQYF

J gene: TRBJ2-3
D gene: -
V gene: TRBV5-4
clone size: -
CDR3 DNA: TGTGCCAGCAGCTTGGGGGGAGATACGCAGTATTTT
CDR3 protein: CASSLGGDTQYF

J gene: TRBJ2-2
D gene: -
V gene: TRBV7-2
clone size: -
CDR3 DNA: TGTGCCAGCAGCTCGGCATCTTTGTTGTTCACCGGGGAGCTGTTTTTT
CDR3 protein: CASSSASLLFTGELFF

J gene: TRBJ1-6
D gene: -
V gene: TRBV15
clone size: few
CDR3 DNA: TGTGCCACCAGGCTAACAGGGTCCGATAATTCACCCCTCCACTTT
CDR3 protein: CATRLTGSDNSPLHF

J gene: TRBJ1-5
D gene: TRBD1
V gene: TRBV25-1
clone size: -
CDR3 DNA: TGTGCCAGCAGCCCGGGACAGGGGGCTGGACAGCCCCAGCATTTT
CDR3 protein: CASSPGQGAGQPQHF

J gene: TRBJ2-1
D gene: -
V gene: TRBV19
clone size: few
CDR3 DNA: TGTGCCAGTAGTATCACGGGAACGTTGTATGAGCAGTTCTTC
CDR3 protein: CASSITGTLYEQFF

J gene: TRBJ1-2
D gene: -
V gene: TRBV29-1
clone size: -
CDR3 DNA: TGCAGCGTTGGAGGGGCGTATGGCTACACCTTC
CDR3 protein: CSVGGAYGYTF